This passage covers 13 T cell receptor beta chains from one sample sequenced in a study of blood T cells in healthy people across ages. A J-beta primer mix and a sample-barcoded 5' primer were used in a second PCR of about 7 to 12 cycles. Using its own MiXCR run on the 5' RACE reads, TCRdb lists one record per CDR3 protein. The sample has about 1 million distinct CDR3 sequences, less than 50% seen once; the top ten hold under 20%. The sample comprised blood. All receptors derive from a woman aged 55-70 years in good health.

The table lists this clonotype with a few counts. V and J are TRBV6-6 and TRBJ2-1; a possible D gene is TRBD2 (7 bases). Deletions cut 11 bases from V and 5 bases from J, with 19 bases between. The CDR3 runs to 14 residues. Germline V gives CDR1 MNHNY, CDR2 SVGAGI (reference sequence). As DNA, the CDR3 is TGTGCCCTCTCCCGGGGGGCTAGTAACAATGAGCAGTTCTTC. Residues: CALSRGASNNEQFF.

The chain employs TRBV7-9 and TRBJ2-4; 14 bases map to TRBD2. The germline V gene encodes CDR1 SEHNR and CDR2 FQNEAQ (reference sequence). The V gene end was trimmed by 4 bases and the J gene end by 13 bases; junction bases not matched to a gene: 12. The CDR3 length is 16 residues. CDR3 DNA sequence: TGTGCCAGCAGCTCCCGGACTAGCGGGAGGCACAATGAGCAGTACTTC. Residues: CASSSRTSGRHNEQYF.

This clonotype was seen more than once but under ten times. The CDR3 sequence: CASSLRTGRYSPLHF. Written as DNA, the CDR3 is TGTGCCAGCAGCCTCCGGACAGGGCGGTATTCACCCCTCCACTTT. J is TRBJ1-6 and V is TRBV3-1, with TRBD1 matching 8 bases. Germline CDR1 is LGHDT and CDR2 is YNNKEL (reference sequence). CDR3 length: 15 residues. The V gene end was trimmed by 4 bases and the J gene end by 8 bases; junction bases not matched to a gene: 7.

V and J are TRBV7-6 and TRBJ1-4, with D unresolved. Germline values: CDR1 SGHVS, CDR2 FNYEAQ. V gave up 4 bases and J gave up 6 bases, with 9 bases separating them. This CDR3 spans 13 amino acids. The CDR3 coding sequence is TGTGCCAGCAGCTCAATAGAGGATGAAAAACTGTTTTTT. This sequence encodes CASSSIEDEKLFF.

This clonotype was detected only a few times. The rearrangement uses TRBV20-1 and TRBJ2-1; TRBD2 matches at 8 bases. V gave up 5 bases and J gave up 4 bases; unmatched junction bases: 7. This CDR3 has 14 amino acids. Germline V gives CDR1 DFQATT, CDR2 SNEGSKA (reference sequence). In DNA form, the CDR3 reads TGCAGTGCTCCCGGGGTAGCGGGATACAATGAGCAGTTCTTC. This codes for CSAPGVAGYNEQFF.

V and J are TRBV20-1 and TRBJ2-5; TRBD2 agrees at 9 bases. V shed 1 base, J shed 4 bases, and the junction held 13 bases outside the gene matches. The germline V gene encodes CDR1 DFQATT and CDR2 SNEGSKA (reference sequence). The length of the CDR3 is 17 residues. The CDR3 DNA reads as TGCAGTGCTAGAGTCTACGGGCGGGAGGGCCTCGGAGAGACCCAGTACTTC. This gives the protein CSARVYGREGLGETQYF.

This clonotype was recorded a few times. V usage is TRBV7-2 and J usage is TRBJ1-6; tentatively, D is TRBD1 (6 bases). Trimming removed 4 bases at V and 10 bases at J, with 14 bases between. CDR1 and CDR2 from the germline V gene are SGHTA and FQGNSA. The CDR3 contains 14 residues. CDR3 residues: CASSSWGAGSPLHF. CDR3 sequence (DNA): TGTGCCAGCAGCTCGTGGGGGGCAGGCTCACCCCTCCACTTT.

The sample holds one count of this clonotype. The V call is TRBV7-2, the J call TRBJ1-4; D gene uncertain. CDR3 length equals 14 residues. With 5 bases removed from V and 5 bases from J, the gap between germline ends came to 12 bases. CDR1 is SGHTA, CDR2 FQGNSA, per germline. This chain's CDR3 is CASSPRTSNEKLFF. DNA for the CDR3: TGTGCCAGCAGCCCCCGGACTAGCAATGAAAAACTGTTTTTT. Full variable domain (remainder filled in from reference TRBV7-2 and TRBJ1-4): GAGVSQSPSNKVTEKGKDVELRCDPISGHTALYWYRQSLGQGLEFLIYFQGNSAPDKSGLPSDRFSAERTGGSVSTLTIQRTQQEDSAVYLCASSPRTSNEKLFFGSGTQLSVL.

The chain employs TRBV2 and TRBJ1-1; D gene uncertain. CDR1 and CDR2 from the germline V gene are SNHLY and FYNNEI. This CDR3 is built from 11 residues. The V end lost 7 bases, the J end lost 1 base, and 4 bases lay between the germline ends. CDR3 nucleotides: TGTGCCAGCATGACGAACACTGAAGCTTTCTTT. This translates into CASMTNTEAFF.

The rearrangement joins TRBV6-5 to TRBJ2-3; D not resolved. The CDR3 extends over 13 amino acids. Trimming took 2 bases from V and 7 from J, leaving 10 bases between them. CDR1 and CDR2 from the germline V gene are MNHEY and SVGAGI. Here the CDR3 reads CASSYTESYTQYF. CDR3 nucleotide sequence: TGTGCCAGCAGTTACACCGAATCGTATACGCAGTATTTT.

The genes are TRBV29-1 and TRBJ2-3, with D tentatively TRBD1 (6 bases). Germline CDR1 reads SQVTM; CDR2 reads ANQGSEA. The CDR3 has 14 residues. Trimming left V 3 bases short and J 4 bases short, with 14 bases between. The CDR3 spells CSVDPRSGADTQYF. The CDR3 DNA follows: TGCAGCGTTGACCCCAGGTCAGGGGCAGATACGCAGTATTTT.

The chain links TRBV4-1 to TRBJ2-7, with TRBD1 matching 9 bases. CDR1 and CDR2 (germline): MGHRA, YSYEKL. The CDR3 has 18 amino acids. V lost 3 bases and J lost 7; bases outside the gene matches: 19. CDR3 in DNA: TGCGCCAGCAGCCAGGTTTATTCCGGGACAGGGTCCTACAATGAGCAGTACTTC. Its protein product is CASSQVYSGTGSYNEQYF.

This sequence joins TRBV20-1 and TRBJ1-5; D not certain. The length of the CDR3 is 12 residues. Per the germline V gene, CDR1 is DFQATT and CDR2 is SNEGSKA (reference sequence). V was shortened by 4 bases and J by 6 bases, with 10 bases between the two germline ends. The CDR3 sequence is CSAKIGIQPQHF. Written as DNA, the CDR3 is TGCAGTGCTAAAATAGGAATTCAGCCCCAGCATTTT.